This TCR beta chain comes out of a study of blood T cells in healthy people across ages (dated by TCRdb to between 2014 and 2017). With respect to the entire study: Template switching captured roughly one uniquely barcoded TCR beta cDNA molecule per two T cells in model experiments. The study measured age-related changes in TCR beta repertoire diversity using deep sequencing normalized with unique cDNA molecular identifiers. Two additional independent replicas of 1 million unique cDNA reads from the same blood draw were analyzed for two donors (one aged 18 to 30 and one aged 80 or older). The donors were split into four age groups: young (average 16 years), middle-aged (39), aged (more than 60) and long-lived (about 82). To avoid experimental bias, donors of different ages were randomly spread across the sequencing lanes. Study-level results and caveats: Bulk unsorted PBMC profiling prevented conclusive comparison of naive and antigen-experienced compartments. Estimates of total diversity based on one million sequenced T cells were regarded as lower bounds and as underestimates. Observed TCR beta diversity correlated strongly with the percentage of naive T cells measured by flow cytometry. Observed TCR beta diversity per million T cells fell roughly linearly with age, and a significant reduction was already apparent by age about 38. Because donor CMV infection status was unknown, age-related changes in expanded clonotypes were potentially confounded. The long-lived group showed more naive CD4+ T cells, fewer expanded clones and increased TCR diversity than the aged group, suggesting age selection.

This clonotype was found a few times. Its target antigen remains unknown. Per-nucleotide qualities are absent, and no much larger clonotype sits a single base away. Donors were a few dozen systemically healthy Caucasian individuals from Russia aged roughly 6 to 90 years. Roughly 9.5 milliliters of peripheral blood were drawn from each donor into EDTA-treated Vacutainer tubes. Ficoll-Paque density-gradient centrifugation was used to isolate PBMCs, with at least 6 million per sample. Trizol reagent was used to extract total RNA from the PBMCs, yielding at least 5.5 micrograms per sample. For every donor, an aliquot of PBMCs went through flow cytometry to measure the percentages of naive CD45RAhigh/CD27high T cells. V gives up 7 bases and J gives up 0 bases, and the segment between their germline ends measures 10 bases. The CDR3 numbers 12 residues from cysteine through phenylalanine. The only DNA kept is the CDR3, 36 bases in frame from the first base. Looking up the germline V gene (reference sequence) yields CDR1 DFQATT and CDR2 SNEGSKA.

The method was 5' RACE. TCRdb lists the instrument as Illumina HiSeq 2500. A second 7 to 11 cycle PCR used a sample-barcoded 5' primer and a J-beta primer mix. A template-switch 5' adaptor carrying 12 random nucleotides introduced a unique molecular identifier onto each TCR beta cDNA molecule. At least 2.5 million CDR3-containing paired-end reads were obtained from each sample. The Mint cDNA synthesis kit, primed by a TRBC-specific oligonucleotide, was used to synthesize first-strand cDNA from all RNA. After uracil-DNA glycosylase treatment, a first 18-cycle PCR used universal primers M1SS and BC2_uni_R on all cDNA. The authors' analysis ran thus. Each sample was normalized by randomly selecting 1 million high-quality reads, each carrying a distinct molecular identifier. Instead of being binned into consensus sequences, reads that shared molecular identifiers were thrown out. MiTCR, with a Q25 quality threshold and the strictest error-elimination algorithm, was used for CDR3 identification, clonotype clustering and error correction. Lower-bound total TCR beta diversity was estimated with a nonparametric unseen species model using Euler transformation. The public reads were reanalyzed by TCRdb: fastp trimming at Q25, MiXCR alignment, in-frame beta chains only. Each entry merges the rows of one CDR3 protein and shows their most common DNA and genes. For this entry, the V and J calls and clone size follow TCRdb and not the study's own pipeline. The table for this sample lists more than 1 million distinct CDR3 sequences; 45% of them were counted only once. 15% to 20% of the sample belongs to the ten largest clones.

Sample: blood. This receptor was taken from a woman in her fifties or sixties in good health. The V and J segments used are TRBV20-1 and TRBJ2-7; TRBD2 is a weak D gene call, 5 bases matching. The nucleotide sequence is TGCAGTGGTAGCGCTGACTCCTACGAGCAGTACTTC. This codes for CSGSADSYEQYF.